Sequencing of this T cell receptor beta chain was carried out in a study of OX40 agonist ivuxolimab in advanced cancers. Regarding the study as a whole: Among the least clonally expanded were partial responders at 0.1-3.0 mg/kg.

The germline V gene encodes CDR1 LNHDA and CDR2 SQIVND (reference sequence). The CDR3 is made up of 14 amino acids. The ends lost 4 bases at V and 3 bases at J; junction bases unmatched: 5. Points on this clone: Its antigen is unknown.

The cohort excluded patients with autoimmune disease history or systemic immunosuppression. Sequenced by immunoSEQ multiplex PCR; TCRdb stores in-frame clones only, minus some. This table has over 80,000 clones, approximately 87% appearing once. The source material was CD4+ or CD8+ T cells sorted from blood, sampled in a trial of the OX40 agonist ivuxolimab. This receptor was taken from an adult with an advanced solid tumor such as melanoma, head and neck, liver or kidney cancer. The V gene is TRBV19, the J gene TRBJ1-1, with 7 positions matching TRBD1. The CDR3 spells CASSTTRGYTEAFF. DNA for the CDR3: TGTGCCAGTAGTACAACCAGGGGGTACACTGAAGCTTTCTTT.